This T cell receptor beta chain was retrieved from a study of regulatory T cells in long-lasting Graves disease. About the study: Graves' cases, newly diagnosed, had used antithyroid drugs under 3 months.

TCR beta libraries were built with iRepertoire HTBI primers and Arm-PCR of CDR3 regions. Via MiXCR, TCRdb re-called the multiplex PCR reads, giving one row per CDR3 protein. Among 420,000 or so distinct CDR3 sequences listed, roughly 15% were seen once. Time point meaning: newly diagnosed GD, antithyroid drugs for less than 3 months. Isolated PBMC RNA provided the starting material for the TCR library. An endocrinology department in Xi'an, China, recruited the patients. Regarding this clonotype: Its antigen is not known. This may stem from a read error, because a much larger clone lies one nucleotide away.

Study observations and caveats: Persistent disease showed a preference for TRBV28, TRBJ1-2 and TRBJ2-5.

The CDR3 runs to 13 residues. CDR1 is GTSNPN and CDR2 is SVGIG in the germline V gene (reference sequence). This sample was shared with a second study, whose subject was T cells in Graves' hyperthyroidism and ophthalmopathy. That work adds: The study based diagnoses on clinical symptoms, serum thyroxine and TRAb, thyroid ultrasound and orbital computed tomography.

This sequence was found in a woman between 18 and 29 years old with Graves disease. Specimen: peripheral blood mononuclear cells (PBMCs), collected at new diagnosis, from a patient treated with antithyroid drugs. This chain connects TRBV30 to TRBJ2-4, with TRBD2 matching over 7 bases. Judging by the DNA end, TRBJ2-1 fits better; the J call may be wrong. The CDR3 DNA sequence: TGTGCCTGGAGTGGGGGGAGGGTCTACGAGCAGTTCTTC. Translation gives CAWSGGRVYEQFF.